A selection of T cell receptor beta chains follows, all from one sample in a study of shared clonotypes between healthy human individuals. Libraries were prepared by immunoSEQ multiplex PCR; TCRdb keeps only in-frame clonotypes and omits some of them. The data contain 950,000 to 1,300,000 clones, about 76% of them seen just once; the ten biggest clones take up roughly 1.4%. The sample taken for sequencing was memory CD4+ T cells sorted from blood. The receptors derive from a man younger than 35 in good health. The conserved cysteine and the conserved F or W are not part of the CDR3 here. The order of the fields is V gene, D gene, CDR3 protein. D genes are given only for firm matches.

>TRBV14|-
ASSQVQGGEAF
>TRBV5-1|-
ASSLDPARGTEAF
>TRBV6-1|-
ASRHANTGELF
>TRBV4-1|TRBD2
ASSQDFPSGRADTQY
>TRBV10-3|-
AISATSTTSSYNEQF
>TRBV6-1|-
ASSGTQRQGNEQF
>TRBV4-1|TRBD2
ASSRRAGLDWDEQF
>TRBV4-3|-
ASSQDSRGHEQY
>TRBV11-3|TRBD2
ASSLETSDEQF
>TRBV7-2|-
ASSSVRAGGYT
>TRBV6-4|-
ASSAGDKGSPLH
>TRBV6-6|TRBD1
ASQEGAQETQY
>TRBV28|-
ASSLGTVSYEQY
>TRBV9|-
ASSGQSSTNEQF
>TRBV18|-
ASSPPNIDTQY
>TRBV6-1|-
ASSEIRWTGNTIY
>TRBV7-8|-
ASSLEFSGGELF
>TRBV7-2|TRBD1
ASSWTGTGGTDTQY
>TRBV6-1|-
ASSGLGGNTEAF
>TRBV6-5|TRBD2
ASSYSSGGAREQY
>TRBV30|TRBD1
AWGQGVYEQY
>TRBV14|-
ASGGLGRETQY
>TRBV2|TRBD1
ASTGQGLYEQY
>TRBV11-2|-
ASSSRAKVTGELF
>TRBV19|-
ASSITGTYEQY
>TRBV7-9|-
ASSPRGSGSPLH
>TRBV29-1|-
SVRHMSSYEQY
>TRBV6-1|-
ASSDPRPGFYEQY
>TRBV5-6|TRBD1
ASSFRGGSQPQH
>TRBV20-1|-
SADYLGEQY
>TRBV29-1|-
SVVWASTETQY
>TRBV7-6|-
ASSPRRGNNEQF
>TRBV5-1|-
ASSLSGTTNEKLF
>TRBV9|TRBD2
ASSAVSSGSTDTQY
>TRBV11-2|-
ASSLAGMNEQF
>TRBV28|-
ASSLGGAGTGELF
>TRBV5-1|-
ASSLGLPGSEQY
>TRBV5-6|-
ASSLEYTGELF
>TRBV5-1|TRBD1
ASSRDSSYDEQF
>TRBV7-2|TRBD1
ASSFLGSGTGAQETQY
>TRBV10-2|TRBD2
ASSEVSSGLETQY
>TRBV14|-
ASSQGGAVDTQY
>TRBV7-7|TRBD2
ASSLDRGGDEQF
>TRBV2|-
ASSEGRAVSTDTQY
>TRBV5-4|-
ASGNANNSPLH
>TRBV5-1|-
ASSLAPASGANVLT
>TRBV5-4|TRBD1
ASSLALDRFTDTQY
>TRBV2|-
ASGNPSSTHEQY
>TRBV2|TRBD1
ASRGTGAEQPQH
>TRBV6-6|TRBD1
ASSYGHSPGGNEQY
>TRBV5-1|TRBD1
ASSSGQGASNEQF
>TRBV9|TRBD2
ASSVGVAGLQETQY